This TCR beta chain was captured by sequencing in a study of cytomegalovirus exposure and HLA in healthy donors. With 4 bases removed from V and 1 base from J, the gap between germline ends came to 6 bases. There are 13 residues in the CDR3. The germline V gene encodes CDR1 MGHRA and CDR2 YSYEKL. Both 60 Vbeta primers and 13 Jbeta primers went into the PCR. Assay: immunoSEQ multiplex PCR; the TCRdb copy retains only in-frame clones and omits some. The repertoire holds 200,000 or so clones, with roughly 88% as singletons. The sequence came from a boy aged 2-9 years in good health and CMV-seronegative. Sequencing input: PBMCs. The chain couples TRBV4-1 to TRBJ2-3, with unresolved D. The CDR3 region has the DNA TGCGCCAGCAGCCCTCCGGGCACAGATACGCAGTATTTT. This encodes CASSPPGTDTQYF.